Shown below are 10 T cell receptor beta chains from a single sample sequenced in a study of PD-L1 blockade in urothelial cancer. As to time point: pretreatment peripheral blood. The assay was immunoSEQ multiplex PCR, and TCRdb's table has in-frame clones only and misses some. The table lists roughly 63,000 clones, 80% to 90% of them singletons. Here the sequenced sample was PBMCs, taken around atezolizumab (anti-PD-L1) treatment. The receptor set was obtained from a man in his 70s with urothelial cancer.

This clone has only one observation. This sequence joins TRBV7-2 and TRBJ1-2; tentative D call: TRBD1 (5 bases). V gave up 0 bases and J gave up 8 bases, with 7 bases separating them. The germline CDR1 and CDR2 sequences are SGHTA and FQGNSA. The CDR3 spans 12 residues. CDR3: CASSLAGGGYTF. The DNA of the CDR3 is TGTGCCAGCAGCTTAGCCGGGGGAGGCTACACCTTC.

The chain combines TRBV5-1 with TRBJ2-1; 8 bases are a match to TRBD2. With V trimmed by 4 bases and J by 0 bases, 6 bases remained unmatched. CDR3 length: 16 amino acids. Germline lookup yields CDR1 SGHRS and CDR2 YFSETQ. Here the CDR3 reads CASSTLSGSSYNEQFF. The CDR3 DNA is TGCGCCAGCAGCACTCTAAGCGGGAGCTCCTACAATGAGCAGTTCTTC.

The chain carries TRBV7-4 and TRBJ1-2; no clear D. V was pared by 0 bases and J by 4 bases, with 18 bases between. This CDR3 has 17 residues. Germline CDR1 and CDR2: SGHVT and SQSDAQ. The CDR3 sequence is CASSLALRSPERYGYTF. The CDR3 DNA is TGTGCCAGCAGCTTAGCGCTTCGTTCGCCAGAGCGCTATGGCTACACCTTC.

This clone occurred once. CDR3 region: CAISESGGQGSGANVLTF. DNA of the CDR3: TGTGCCATCAGTGAGTCTGGAGGACAGGGGTCAGGGGCCAACGTCCTGACTTTC. The rearrangement uses TRBV10-3 and TRBJ2-6, with 9 bases that match TRBD1. This CDR3 has 18 amino acids. V lost 0 bases and J lost 4; bases outside the gene matches: 7. Germline V lookup: CDR1 ENHRY, CDR2 SYGVKD.

The chain joins TRBV4-2 to TRBJ2-3, with TRBD2 identical over 14 bases. Germline values: CDR1 LGHNA, CDR2 YNFKEQ. The CDR3 runs 18 residues. V trimming: 4 bases; J trimming: 0 bases; junction bases outside the gene matches: 6. CDR3 sequence reads: CASSLLRLAGGSTDTQYF. The CDR3 nucleotides read TGTGCCAGCAGCCTACTCAGACTAGCGGGAGGGAGCACAGATACGCAGTATTTT.

The chain is built from TRBV7-9 and TRBJ1-1; a possible D gene is TRBD1 (5 bases). Between the trimmed V and J ends, which lost 5 bases and 4 bases, there was a span of 14 bases. The CDR3 loop spans 14 amino acids. The germline V gene has CDR1 SEHNR and CDR2 FQNEAQ (reference sequence). Here the CDR3 DNA reads TGTGCCAGCAGCGTCTTCAGGGATGGCACTGAAGCTTTCTTT. Translated: CASSVFRDGTEAFF.

V and J are TRBV7-3 and TRBJ2-3; D might be TRBD2 (5 bases). The ends were cut back, 5 bases at V and 2 bases at J, with 11 bases in the middle. The CDR3 extends over 14 amino acids. Germline V lookup: CDR1 SGHTA, CDR2 FQGTGA. The CDR3 loop is CASSLGETTDTQYF. Here the CDR3 DNA reads TGTGCCAGCAGCCTTGGGGAGACCACAGATACGCAGTATTTT.

This sequence joins TRBV5-4 and TRBJ2-7; TRBD2 matches at 9 bases. V lost 3 bases to trimming and J lost 5 bases; unmatched junction nucleotides: 6. Germline CDR1 and CDR2: SGHNT and YYREEE (reference sequence). This CDR3 is 14 amino acids long. The CDR3 sequence: CASSSPGTSNEQYF. CDR3 nucleotides: TGTGCCAGCAGCTCCCCCGGGACTAGCAACGAGCAGTACTTC.

The chain combines TRBV6-1 with TRBJ1-5; D is perhaps TRBD1 (5 bases). This CDR3 is 15 amino acids long. CDR1 MNHNS and CDR2 SASEGT come from the germline V gene. Trimming took 0 bases from V and 8 from J, leaving 14 bases between them. The CDR3 loop is CASSEALQGGKPQHF. CDR3 in DNA: TGTGCCAGCAGTGAAGCGCTTCAGGGTGGAAAGCCCCAGCATTTT.

The V call is TRBV18, the J call TRBJ1-2, with D maybe TRBD1 (5 bases). Per germline, CDR1 KGHSH and CDR2 LQKENI. Trimming pared 0 bases from V and 14 bases from J, leaving 16 bases between. The CDR3 is made up of 13 amino acids. CDR3 sequence reads: CASSPPGGTKVTF. The CDR3 DNA follows: TGTGCCAGCTCACCACCCGGGGGGACCAAAGTAACCTTC. The whole variable domain, filled in from reference TRBV18 and TRBJ1-2, reads NAGVMQNPRHLVRRRGQEARLRCSPMKGHSHVYWYRQLPEEGLKFMVYLQKENIIDESGMPKERFSAEFPKEGPSILRIQQVVRGDSAAYFCASSPPGGTKVTFGSGTRLTVV.